The 5 T cell receptor beta chains below come from one sample, sequenced in a study of OX40 agonist ivuxolimab in advanced cancers. The table came from immunoSEQ multiplex PCR; TCRdb's copy has only in-frame clones and leaves some out. The sample records some 66,000 clones, almost 85% being singletons. Sample: CD4+ or CD8+ T cells sorted from blood, taken in a trial of the OX40 agonist ivuxolimab. The receptors shown here come from an adult with an advanced solid tumor such as melanoma, head and neck, liver or kidney cancer.

This rearrangement joins TRBV28 to TRBJ2-3, with 7 bases lining up with TRBD1. Germline V CDR1 and CDR2: MDHEN, SYDVKM. This CDR3 comprises 17 residues. V dropped 3 bases and J dropped 2; count of bases not matched to a gene: 11. The CDR3 bases are TGTGCCAGCAGTTTCTGGAGGCAGGGGGTGGTCACAGATACGCAGTATTTT. This sequence encodes CASSFWRQGVVTDTQYF. Drawing the rest from reference TRBV28 and TRBJ2-3, the complete variable domain is DVKVTQSSRYLVKRTGEKVFLECVQDMDHENMFWYRQDPGLGLRLIYFSYDVKMKEKGDIPEGYSVSREKKERFSLILESASTNQTSMYLCASSFWRQGVVTDTQYFGPGTRLTVL.

V usage is TRBV19 and J usage is TRBJ2-4; 8 bases are shared with TRBD1. The CDR3 covers 14 residues. Germline V gives CDR1 LNHDA, CDR2 SQIVND (reference sequence). With 1 base clipped from V and 6 bases from J, the junction kept 2 bases outside the gene matches. CDR3 coding DNA: TGTGCCAGTAGTATAGGGACAGGGCGAAACATTCAGTACTTC. Translation gives CASSIGTGRNIQYF. The entire variable domain, with the rest obtained from reference TRBV19 and TRBJ2-4, is as follows: DGGITQSPKYLFRKEGQNVTLSCEQNLNHDAMYWYRQDPGQGLRLIYYSQIVNDFQKGDIAEGYSVSREKKESFPLTVTSAQKNPTAFYLCASSIGTGRNIQYFGAGTRLSVL.

Worth noting for this clone: The germline gene is not matched at one end of the junction; a read error may be the cause. The chain links TRBV9 to TRBJ2-3; 9 positions agree with TRBD2. Per germline, CDR1 SGDLS and CDR2 YYNGEE. The CDR3 sequence is 18 residues long. As DNA, the CDR3 is TGTGCCGGCAGCGTAGGGTTAGTAGCGGGGGCGTTCACAGATACGCAGTATTTT. This encodes CAGSVGLVAGAFTDTQYF.

In its sample, this clone was seen once. CDR3 coding DNA: TGTGCCAGCAGTTCCCCCGGGGAAGGGAGCTATGGCTACACCTTC. Encoded protein: CASSSPGEGSYGYTF. The chain has TRBV27 and TRBJ1-2; D gene ambiguous. The CDR3 has 15 amino acids. The V end was cut by 4 bases, the J end by 4 bases, with 16 bases between. Germline V gives CDR1 MNHEY, CDR2 SMNVEV (reference sequence).

J is TRBJ2-1 and V is TRBV5-6, with 7 bases aligning to TRBD2. The V gene's germline CDR1 is SGHDT and CDR2 YYEEEE. The J segment lost 7 bases and the V segment lost 0 bases, leaving 7 bases of the junction unmatched. This CDR3 spans 15 amino acids. CDR3 amino acids: CASSLGVGGFNEQFF. The CDR3 coding sequence is TGTGCCAGCAGCTTGGGTGTCGGGGGGTTTAATGAGCAGTTCTTC.